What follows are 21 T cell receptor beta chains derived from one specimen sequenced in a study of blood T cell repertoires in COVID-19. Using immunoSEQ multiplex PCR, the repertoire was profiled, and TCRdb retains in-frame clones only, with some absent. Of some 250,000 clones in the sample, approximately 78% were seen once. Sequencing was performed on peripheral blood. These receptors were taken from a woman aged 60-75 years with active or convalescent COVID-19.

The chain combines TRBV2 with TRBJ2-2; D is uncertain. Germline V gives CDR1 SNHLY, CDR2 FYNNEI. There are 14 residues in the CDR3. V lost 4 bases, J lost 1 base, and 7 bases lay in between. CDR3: CASSGNRNTGELFF. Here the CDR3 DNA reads TGTGCCAGCAGTGGAAACAGGAACACCGGGGAGCTGTTTTTT.

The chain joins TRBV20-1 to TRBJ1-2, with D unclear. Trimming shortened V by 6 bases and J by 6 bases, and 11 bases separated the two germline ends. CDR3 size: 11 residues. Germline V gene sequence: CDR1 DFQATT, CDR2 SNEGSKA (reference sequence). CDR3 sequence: CSARGSNGYTF. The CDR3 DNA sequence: TGCAGTGCCCGCGGCAGTAATGGCTACACCTTC.

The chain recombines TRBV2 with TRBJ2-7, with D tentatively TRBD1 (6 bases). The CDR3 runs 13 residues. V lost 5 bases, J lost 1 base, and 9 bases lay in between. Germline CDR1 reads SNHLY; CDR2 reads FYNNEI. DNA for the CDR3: TGTGCCAGCAGTCGGACAGATTCCTACGAGCAGTACTTC. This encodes CASSRTDSYEQYF.

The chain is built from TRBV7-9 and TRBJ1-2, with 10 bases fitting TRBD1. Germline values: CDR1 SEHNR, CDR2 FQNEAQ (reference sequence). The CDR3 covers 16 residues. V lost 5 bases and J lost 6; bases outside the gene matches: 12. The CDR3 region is CASSRQGALRGDGYTF. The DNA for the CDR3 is TGTGCCAGCAGCCGACAGGGGGCATTGCGGGGAGATGGCTACACCTTC.

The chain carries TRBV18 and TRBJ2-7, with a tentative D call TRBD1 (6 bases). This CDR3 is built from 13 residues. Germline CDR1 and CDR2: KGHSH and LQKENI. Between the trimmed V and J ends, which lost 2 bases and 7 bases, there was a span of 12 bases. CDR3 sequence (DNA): TGTGCCAGCTCACCAACCAGGGGCTGGGAGCAGTACTTC. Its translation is CASSPTRGWEQYF.

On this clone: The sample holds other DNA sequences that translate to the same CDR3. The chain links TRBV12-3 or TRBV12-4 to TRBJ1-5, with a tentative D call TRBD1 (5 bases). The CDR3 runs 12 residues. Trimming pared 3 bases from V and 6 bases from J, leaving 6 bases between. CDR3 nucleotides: TGTGCCAGCAGTTTCGGGGGTCAGCCCCAGCATTTT. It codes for CASSFGGQPQHF.

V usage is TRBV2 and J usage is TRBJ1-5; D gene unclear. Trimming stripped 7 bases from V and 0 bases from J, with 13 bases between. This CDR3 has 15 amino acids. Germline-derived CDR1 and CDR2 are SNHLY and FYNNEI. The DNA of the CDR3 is TGTGCCAGCACTGATTCGTTATATAGCAATCAGCCCCAGCATTTT. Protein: CASTDSLYSNQPQHF.

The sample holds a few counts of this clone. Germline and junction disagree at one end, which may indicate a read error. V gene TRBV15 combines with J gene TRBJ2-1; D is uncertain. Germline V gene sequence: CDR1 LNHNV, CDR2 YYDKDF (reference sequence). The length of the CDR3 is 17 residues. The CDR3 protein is CATSGEGRVLTYNEQFF. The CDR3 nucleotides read TGTGCCACCAGCGGAGAAGGCCGGGTCCTGACCTACAATGAGCAGTTCTTC.

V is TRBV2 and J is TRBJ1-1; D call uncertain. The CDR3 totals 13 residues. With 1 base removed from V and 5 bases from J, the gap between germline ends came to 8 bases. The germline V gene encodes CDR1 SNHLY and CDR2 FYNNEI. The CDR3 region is CASSEVEVTEAFF. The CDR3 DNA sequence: TGTGCCAGCAGTGAAGTGGAGGTGACTGAAGCTTTCTTT.

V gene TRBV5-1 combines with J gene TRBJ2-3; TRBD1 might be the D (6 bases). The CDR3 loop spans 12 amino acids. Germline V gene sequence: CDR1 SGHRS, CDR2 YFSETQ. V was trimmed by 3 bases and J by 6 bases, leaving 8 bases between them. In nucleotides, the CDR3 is TGCGCCAGCAGCTCCGACAGGGATACGCAGTATTTT. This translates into CASSSDRDTQYF.

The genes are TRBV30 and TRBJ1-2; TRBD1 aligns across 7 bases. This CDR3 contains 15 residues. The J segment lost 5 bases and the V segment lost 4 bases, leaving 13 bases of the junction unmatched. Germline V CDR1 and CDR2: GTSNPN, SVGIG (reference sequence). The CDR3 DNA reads TGTGCCTGGACCCTACTTCGGGACAGAGAATATGGCTACACCTTC. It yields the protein CAWTLLRDREYGYTF.

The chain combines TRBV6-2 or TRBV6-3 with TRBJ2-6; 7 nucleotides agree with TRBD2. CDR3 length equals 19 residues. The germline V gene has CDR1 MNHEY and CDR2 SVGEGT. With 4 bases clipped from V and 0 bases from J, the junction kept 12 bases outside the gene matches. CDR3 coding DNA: TGTGCCAGCAGTTCCCACCCGGGACTACCTACCTCTGGGGCCAACGTCCTGACTTTC. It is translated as CASSSHPGLPTSGANVLTF.

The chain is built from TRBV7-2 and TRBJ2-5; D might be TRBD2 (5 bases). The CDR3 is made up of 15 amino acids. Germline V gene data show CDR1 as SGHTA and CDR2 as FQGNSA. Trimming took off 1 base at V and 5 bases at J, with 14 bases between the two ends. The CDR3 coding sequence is TGTGCCAGCAGCTTAGGCGGAGCGGTCTCGGAGACCCAGTACTTC. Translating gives CASSLGGAVSETQYF.

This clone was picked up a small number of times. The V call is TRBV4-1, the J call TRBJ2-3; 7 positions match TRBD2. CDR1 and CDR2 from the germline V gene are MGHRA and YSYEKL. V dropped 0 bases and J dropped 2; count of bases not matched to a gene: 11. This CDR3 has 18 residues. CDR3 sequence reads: CASSQDHSGRGSTDTQYF. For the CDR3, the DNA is TGCGCCAGCAGCCAAGATCACAGTGGGCGGGGGTCCACAGATACGCAGTATTTT.

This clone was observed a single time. CDR3 region: CAWSVGGVGYTF. CDR3 in DNA: TGTGCCTGGAGTGTTGGGGGGGTTGGCTACACCTTC. The chain carries TRBV30 and TRBJ1-2, with D perhaps TRBD1 (5 bases). Per germline, CDR1 GTSNPN and CDR2 SVGIG (reference sequence). The CDR3 spans 12 residues. V was shortened by 0 bases and J by 7 bases, with 9 bases between the two germline ends.

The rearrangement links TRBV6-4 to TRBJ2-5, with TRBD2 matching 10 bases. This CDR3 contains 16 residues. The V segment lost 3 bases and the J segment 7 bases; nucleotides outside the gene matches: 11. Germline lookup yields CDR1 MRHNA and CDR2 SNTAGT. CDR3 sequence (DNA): TGTGCCAGCAGTGAATTAGCGGGGGGCCCGGTTGGGACCCAGTACTTC. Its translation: CASSELAGGPVGTQYF.

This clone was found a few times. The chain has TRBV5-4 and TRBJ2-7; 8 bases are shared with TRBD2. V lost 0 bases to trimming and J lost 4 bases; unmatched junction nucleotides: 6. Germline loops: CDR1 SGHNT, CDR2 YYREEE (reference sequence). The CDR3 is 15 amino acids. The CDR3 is CASSLAGGAWYEQYF. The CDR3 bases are TGTGCCAGCAGCTTGGCGGGGGGGGCCTGGTACGAGCAGTACTTC.

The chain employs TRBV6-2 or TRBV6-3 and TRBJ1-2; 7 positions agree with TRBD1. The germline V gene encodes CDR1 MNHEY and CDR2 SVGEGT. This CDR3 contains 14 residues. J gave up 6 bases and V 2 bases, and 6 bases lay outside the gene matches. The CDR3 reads CASSYQGQGDGYTF. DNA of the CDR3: TGTGCCAGCAGTTACCAAGGGCAGGGGGATGGCTACACCTTC.

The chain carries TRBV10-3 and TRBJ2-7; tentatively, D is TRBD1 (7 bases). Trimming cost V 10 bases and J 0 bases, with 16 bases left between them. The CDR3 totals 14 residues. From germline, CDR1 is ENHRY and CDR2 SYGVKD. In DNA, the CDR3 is TGTGCCACGGGGGACAGCTACATCTCCTACGAGCAGTACTTC. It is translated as CATGDSYISYEQYF.

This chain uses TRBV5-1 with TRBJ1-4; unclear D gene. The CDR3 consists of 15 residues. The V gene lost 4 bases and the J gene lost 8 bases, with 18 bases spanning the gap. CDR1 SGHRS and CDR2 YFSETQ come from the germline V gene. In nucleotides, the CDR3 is TGCGCCAGCAGCCCCGGACCCAATTCGGGGGAAAAACTGTTTTTT. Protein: CASSPGPNSGEKLFF.

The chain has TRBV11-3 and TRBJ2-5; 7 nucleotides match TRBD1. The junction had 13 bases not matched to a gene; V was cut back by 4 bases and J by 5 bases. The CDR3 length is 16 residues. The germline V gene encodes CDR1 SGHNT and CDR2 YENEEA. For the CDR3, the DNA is TGTGCCAGCAGCTCTTCCCCGGCAGGGGGATTGGAGACCCAGTACTTC. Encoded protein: CASSSSPAGGLETQYF.